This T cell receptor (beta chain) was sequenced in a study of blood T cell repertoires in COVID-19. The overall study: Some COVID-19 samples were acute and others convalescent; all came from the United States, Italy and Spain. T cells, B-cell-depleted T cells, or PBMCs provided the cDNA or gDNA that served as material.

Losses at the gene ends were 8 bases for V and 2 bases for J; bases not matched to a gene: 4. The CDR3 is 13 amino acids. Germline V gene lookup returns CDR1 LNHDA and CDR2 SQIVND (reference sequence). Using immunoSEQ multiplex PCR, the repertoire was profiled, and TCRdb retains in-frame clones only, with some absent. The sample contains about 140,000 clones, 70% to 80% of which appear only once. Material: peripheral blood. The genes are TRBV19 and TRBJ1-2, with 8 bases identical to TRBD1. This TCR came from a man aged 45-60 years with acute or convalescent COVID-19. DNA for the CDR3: TGTGCCAGTTGGTACAGGGGGAACTATGGCTACACCTTC. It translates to CASWYRGNYGYTF.